This T cell receptor (beta chain) was documented in a study of T cell repertoires in cytomegalovirus infection. For the study at large: It was the public TCR beta signatures that indicated both CMV infection and matching HLA type. Study-level results: In two of eight donors, the top clonotype was HLA-C-restricted CMV-specific. Accumulated public TCR beta family frequency recognized individuals carrying CMV together with the relevant HLA.

Using its own MiXCR run on the reads, TCRdb lists one record per CDR3 protein. The repertoire holds about 240,000 distinct CDR3 sequences, with over 9% as singletons. V was pared by 6 bases and J by 0 bases, with 8 bases between. The CDR3 has 13 amino acids. As to this clonotype: Its antigen is undetermined.

The sample comprised PBMCs. This TCR was sampled from a human donor in good health (CMV status not recorded). Some clones in this sample may be carry-over from other donors' samples. The chain uses TRBV12-3 or TRBV12-4 and TRBJ1-1; no firm D call. This CDR3 reads CASRLQVNTEAFF. The CDR3 region has the DNA TGTGCCAGCAGGCTACAAGTGAACACTGAAGCTTTCTTT.